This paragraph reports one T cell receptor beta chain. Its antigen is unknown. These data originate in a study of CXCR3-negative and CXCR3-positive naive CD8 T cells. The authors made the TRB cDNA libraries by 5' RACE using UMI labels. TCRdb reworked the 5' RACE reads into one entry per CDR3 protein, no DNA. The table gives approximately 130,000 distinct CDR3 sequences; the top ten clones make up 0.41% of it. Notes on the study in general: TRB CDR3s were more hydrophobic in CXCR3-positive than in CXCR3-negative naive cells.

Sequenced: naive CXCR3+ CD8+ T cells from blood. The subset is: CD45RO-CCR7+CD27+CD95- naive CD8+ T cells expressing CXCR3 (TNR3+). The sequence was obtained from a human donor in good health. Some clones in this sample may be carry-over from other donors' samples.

CDR3 residues: CASSPGVLAEYNEQFF. The chain combines TRBV7-3 with TRBJ2-1; TCRdb indicates TRBD2, and absent DNA this call remains unverified. CDR1 and CDR2 from the germline V gene are SGHTA and FQGTGA. The CDR3 contains 16 residues.